This T cell receptor beta chain was captured by sequencing in a study of blood T cell repertoires in COVID-19. Turning to the study itself: The samples span acute and convalescent COVID-19 from the United States, Italy and Spain. PBMCs, B-cell-depleted T cells, or T cells were the source of the cDNA or gDNA that made up the material.

This CDR3 spans 15 amino acids. Trimming stripped 6 bases from V and 2 bases from J, with 14 bases between. Germline CDR1 MNHEY, CDR2 SVGAGI. Authors' data handling: From reference gene primer amplification, estimates of nucleated cell counts were derived. Method: immunoSEQ multiplex PCR; TCRdb's copy keeps in-frame clones and lacks some. Clone size and V and J calls were adopted from that table, with D and trimming inferred from the DNA. Here the sample spans around 45,000 clones, roughly 89% being singletons. The material sequenced was peripheral blood. The V and J genes are TRBV6-5 and TRBJ2-1; no clear D gene. This TCR derives from a man older than 75 with acute or convalescent COVID-19. As DNA, the CDR3 is TGTGCCAGCAGAAGAGAACTTCACCCCTACAATGAGCAGTTCTTC. This codes for CASRRELHPYNEQFF.